One and the same sample provided the 21 T cell receptor beta chains below, sequenced in a study of CXCR3-negative and CXCR3-positive naive CD8 T cells. Study findings and constraints: Higher TRB CDR3 hydrophobicity marked CXCR3-positive naive cells relative to CXCR3-negative naive cells.

Preparation of TRB cDNA libraries relied on 5' RACE carrying UMI labels. TCRdb derives one entry per CDR3 protein from the 5' RACE reads, leaving out DNA. The record lists under 8,500 distinct CDR3 sequences, of which the ten most abundant hold around 1.6%. These receptors' antigens are unknown. The sequenced sample consisted of naive CXCR3+ CD8+ T cells from blood. Stated subset: CD45RO-CCR7+CD27+CD95- naive CD8+ T cells expressing CXCR3 (TNR3+). These receptor sequences come from a human donor in good health. Some clones in this sample may be carry-over from other donors' samples.

The chain couples TRBV2 to TRBJ2-1; TCRdb indicates TRBD1, and absent DNA this call remains unverified. CDR3 length equals 15 residues. Germline CDR1 and CDR2: SNHLY and FYNNEI. CDR3 loop: CASKEGAVSYNEQFF. Full variable domain (outside the CDR3, taken from reference TRBV2 and TRBJ2-1): EPEVTQTPSHQVTQMGQEVILRCVPISNHLYFYWYRQILGQKVEFLVSFYNNEISEKSEIFDDQFSVERPDGSNFTLKIRSTKLEDSAMYFCASKEGAVSYNEQFFGPGTRLTVL.

In terms of frequency, this clonotype is medium-sized. The genes are TRBV2 and TRBJ2-7; the TCRdb call, TRBD2, lacks DNA for checking. Germline V CDR1 and CDR2: SNHLY, FYNNEI. The CDR3 consists of 13 residues. The CDR3 sequence: CASVKGQRYEQYF.

In terms of frequency, this clonotype is medium-sized. The J gene is TRBJ2-3, the V gene TRBV29-1; checking the TCRdb D call of TRBD1 is not possible without DNA. Germline assignment: CDR1 SQVTM and CDR2 ANQGSEA. CDR3 length: 12 amino acids. The CDR3 loop reads CSSWGRTDTQYF.

This clonotype is identified as medium-sized from frequency. The chain uses TRBV29-1 and TRBJ1-1; TCRdb selects TRBD1, and the lack of DNA leaves this call unchecked. Germline CDR1 SQVTM, CDR2 ANQGSEA. CDR3 length: 14 residues. The CDR3 spells CSVEGDRGNTEAFF.

The chain recombines TRBV2 with TRBJ2-1; TCRdb outputs TRBD1, but without DNA this stays unchecked. The germline V gene has CDR1 SNHLY and CDR2 FYNNEI. The CDR3 is 15 residues long. CDR3 sequence: CASSEDGDPYNEQFF.

The J gene is TRBJ2-1, the V gene TRBV6-5; TCRdb's assignment of TRBD2 cannot be checked, as there is no DNA. The V gene's germline CDR1 is MNHEY and CDR2 SVGAGI. The CDR3 has 16 amino acids. The CDR3 loop is CASSPQDWDSYNEQFF.

This clonotype registers medium-sized by frequency. The genes are TRBV7-6 and TRBJ2-5; TCRdb returns TRBD1, unconfirmable since there is no DNA. This CDR3 has 13 amino acids. Germline CDR1 and CDR2: SGHVS and FNYEAQ. The CDR3 region is CASSGTGVETQYF.

V is TRBV4-1 and J is TRBJ2-7; TCRdb's D call, TRBD1, is unchecked because there is no DNA. This CDR3 is 14 amino acids long. Germline CDR1 reads MGHRA; CDR2 reads YSYEKL. CDR3 amino acids: CASSQVGTAYEQYF.

This clonotype is classed as medium-sized (0.01 to 0.1%) by frequency. This chain joins TRBV7-9 and TRBJ1-2. Germline V CDR1 and CDR2: SEHNR, FQNEAQ (reference sequence). CDR3 size: 15 residues. CDR3: CASSDSLGRFYGYTF.

V and J are TRBV12-3 or TRBV12-4 and TRBJ2-1; TCRdb names TRBD2, which stays unverified in the absence of DNA. The CDR3 loop spans 16 amino acids. CDR3 protein: CASSLPTSGSYNEQFF.

This chain uses TRBV7-9 with TRBJ2-7. The CDR3 sequence is 14 residues long. Germline CDR1 reads SEHNR; CDR2 reads FQNEAQ (reference sequence). This CDR3 reads CASSHEANPWEQYF.

V usage is TRBV20-1 and J usage is TRBJ2-1; TCRdb's D call, TRBD2, is unchecked because there is no DNA. Germline lookup yields CDR1 DFQATT and CDR2 SNEGSKA (reference sequence). The CDR3 length is 18 residues. The CDR3 here is CSATLRYFMGGGLREQFF.

J is TRBJ1-4 and V is TRBV7-9. This CDR3 has 14 residues. Germline V gene lookup returns CDR1 SEHNR and CDR2 FQNEAQ (reference sequence). The chain's CDR3 is CASSPGLGDEKLFF.

This chain joins TRBV29-1 and TRBJ2-2; with no DNA, the TCRdb D assignment of TRBD1 cannot be verified. Germline loops: CDR1 SQVTM, CDR2 ANQGSEA. The CDR3 contains 14 residues. CDR3 protein: CSVSGTVNTGELFF.

Considering frequency, this clonotype is medium-sized. V is TRBV29-1 and J is TRBJ2-3; the TCRdb D gene call, TRBD2, has no DNA to confirm it. This CDR3 spans 14 amino acids. Germline assignment: CDR1 SQVTM and CDR2 ANQGSEA. The CDR3 sequence: CSVSPGGSKDTQYF.

By frequency, this clonotype is medium-sized. The V gene is TRBV29-1, the J gene TRBJ1-1. From germline, CDR1 is SQVTM and CDR2 ANQGSEA. The CDR3 consists of 12 residues. This chain's CDR3 is CSVETSDTEAFF.

According to its frequency, this clonotype is medium-sized. The CDR3: CASSPLDSTDTQYF. V gene TRBV3-1 combines with J gene TRBJ2-3. This CDR3 is built from 14 residues. Germline CDR1 LGHDT, CDR2 YNNKEL (reference sequence).

The rearrangement joins TRBV12-3 or TRBV12-4 to TRBJ1-1; TCRdb's assignment of TRBD1 cannot be checked, as there is no DNA. The CDR3 runs 13 residues. The chain's CDR3 is CASSFSGGTEAFF.

This clonotype is called medium-sized based on its frequency. The chain links TRBV11-2 to TRBJ2-7. CDR1 is SGHAT and CDR2 is FQNNGV in the germline V gene. The CDR3 consists of 15 residues. CDR3: CASSLEAGSSYEQYF.

CDR3 protein: CSGTSGRNNEQFF. The chain has TRBV29-1 and TRBJ2-1; the D call of TRBD2 rests on TCRdb alone, since no DNA is present to check it. The CDR3 is 13 residues long. Germline CDR1 is SQVTM and CDR2 is ANQGSEA.

In terms of frequency, this clonotype is medium-sized. CDR3 sequence reads: CSVEDEGGIFQHF. The V gene is TRBV29-1, the J gene TRBJ1-5. Germline V gives CDR1 SQVTM, CDR2 ANQGSEA. The CDR3 is 13 amino acids.